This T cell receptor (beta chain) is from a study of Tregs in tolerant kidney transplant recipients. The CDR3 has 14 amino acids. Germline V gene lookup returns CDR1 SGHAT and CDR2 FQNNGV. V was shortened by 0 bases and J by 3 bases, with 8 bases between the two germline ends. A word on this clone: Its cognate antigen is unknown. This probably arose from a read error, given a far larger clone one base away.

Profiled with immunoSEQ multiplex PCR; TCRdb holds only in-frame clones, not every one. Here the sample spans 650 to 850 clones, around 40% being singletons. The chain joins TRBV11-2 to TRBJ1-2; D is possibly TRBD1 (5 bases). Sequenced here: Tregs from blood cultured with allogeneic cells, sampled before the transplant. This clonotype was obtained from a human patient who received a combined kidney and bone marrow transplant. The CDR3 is CASSLEGVYYGYTF. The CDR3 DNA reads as TGTGCCAGCAGCTTAGAGGGGGTTTACTATGGCTACACCTTC.